This entry lists 5 T cell receptor beta chains sequenced from one sample in a study of shared clonotypes between healthy human individuals (dated by TCRdb to the early 2020s). CD8 naive samples consisted of CD45RO-negative cells that were positively selected for CCR7, yielding a CD45RA+CCR7+ population without TemRA cells. Receptor libraries were prepared by the immunoSEQ multiplex PCR assay. The table was pulled from immuneACCESS by TCRdb, which kept in-frame rearrangements only. Such tables lose some clones; where checked, under half of the loss comes from unresolved V genes, and the rest has no known cause. This sample comprises more than 2 million clones, approximately 94% of them detected only once. The top ten constitute roughly 1% of the sample. Input material: naive CD8+ T cells sorted from blood. The sample's cell subset or site label, decoded: CD45RA+CCR7+. The receptors originated from a man between 18 and 35 years old in good health.

This sequence joins TRBV27 and TRBJ2-5; D may be TRBD2 (6 bases). The germline V gene has CDR1 MNHEY and CDR2 SMNVEV (reference sequence). V was shortened by 6 bases and J by 5 bases, with 19 bases between the two germline ends. This CDR3 is built from 15 residues. The CDR3 DNA reads TGTGCCAGCAGCCCCGGGTTTGGGGAGGAGGAGACCCAGTACTTC. Protein: CASSPGFGEEETQYF.

The chain uses TRBV9 and TRBJ2-1, with D tentatively TRBD2 (5 bases). Germline V CDR1 and CDR2: SGDLS, YYNGEE. Trimming left V 2 bases short and J 4 bases short, with 16 bases between. CDR3 length: 16 amino acids. The chain's CDR3 is CASSVTGFGFYNEQFF. The CDR3 DNA reads as TGTGCCAGCAGCGTTACGGGGTTCGGATTTTACAATGAGCAGTTCTTC.

In the case of this clone: Distinct nucleotide sequences in the sample also encode this CDR3. V gene TRBV27 combines with J gene TRBJ2-7; D is possibly TRBD1 (7 bases). Germline lookup yields CDR1 MNHEY and CDR2 SMNVEV (reference sequence). V was cut by 0 bases and J by 0 bases, with 12 bases left in between. The CDR3 totals 16 residues. The CDR3 region is CASSLSAGTVSYEQYF. CDR3 bases: TGTGCCAGCAGTTTATCTGCGGGGACAGTCTCCTACGAGCAGTACTTC.

V gene TRBV5-6 combines with J gene TRBJ2-1, with a weak D call TRBD2 (6 bases). The CDR3 consists of 13 residues. V lost 0 bases to trimming and J lost 13 bases, with 14 bases between them. CDR1 and CDR2 from the germline V gene are SGHDT and YYEEEE. CDR3 sequence reads: CASSLAMEGRQFF. The CDR3 nucleotides read TGTGCCAGCAGCTTGGCCATGGAGGGACGACAGTTCTTC.

The chain links TRBV7-9 to TRBJ2-1, with TRBD2 matching over 11 bases. The CDR3 runs to 16 residues. CDR1 SEHNR and CDR2 FQNEAQ come from the germline V gene (reference sequence). J was trimmed by 9 bases and V by 0 bases; bases with no gene match: 7. The CDR3 bases are TGTGCCAGCAGCTTAGCCCTAGCGGGAGGCCCCGGTGAGCAGTTCTTC. Protein: CASSLALAGGPGEQFF.